Listed below are T cell receptor beta chains from one sample, sequenced in a study of breast tumors, draining lymph nodes, adjacent tissues. TCRdb independently ran MiXCR on the multiplex PCR reads; one entry per CDR3 protein. The data show about 230,000 distinct CDR3 sequences, with 32% seen just once and 1.3% to 1.5% held by the top ten. Sequenced: axillary lymph node tissue. The receptors shown here come from a female donor with breast cancer. Some clones in this sample may be carry-over from other donors' samples. Each CDR3 is given with its conserved first and last residue. The order of the fields is J gene, V gene, D gene, clone size, CDR3 protein, CDR3 DNA. A D gene is named only where the DNA matches it firmly. Size is omitted from some rows. Given values are once, few, many or a class for expanded clones.

TRBJ2-5 TRBV2 . . CASSFSSKESETQYF TGTGCCAGCAGCTTCTCCTCGAAAGAGTCAGAGACCCAGTACTTC
TRBJ2-3 TRBV30 TRBD1 few CAWSVRIGVGTDAQYF TGTGCCTGGAGTGTACGTATAGGTGTTGGGACAGATGCGCAGTATTTT
TRBJ2-1 TRBV5-1 . many CASSLVPNNEQFF TGCGCCAGCAGCTTGGTGCCAAACAATGAGCAGTTCTTC
TRBJ1-2 TRBV7-2 . many CASSLQPLGGGYYGYTF TGTGCCAGCAGCTTACAGCCCCTTGGGGGGGGGTACTATGGCTACACCTTC
TRBJ1-1 TRBV29-1 . few CSSDRNTEAFF TGCAGCTCTGACAGGAACACTGAAGCTTTCTTT
TRBJ2-2 TRBV5-1 . many CASSWGQAASTGELFF TGCGCCAGCAGCTGGGGCCAGGCAGCATCCACCGGGGAGCTGTTTTTT
TRBJ1-1 TRBV5-1 . . CASSSPGVGGLNTEAFF TGCGCCAGCAGCTCCCCAGGGGTCGGTGGACTGAACACTGAAGCTTTCTTT
TRBJ2-1 TRBV9 TRBD2 many CASSVALLAGGRNEQFF TGTGCCAGCAGCGTAGCCCTACTAGCGGGAGGAAGAAATGAGCAGTTCTTC
TRBJ2-3 TRBV19 TRBD1 many CASSIGTGSSTDTQYF TGTGCCAGTAGTATTGGGACAGGGAGTAGCACAGATACGCAGTATTTT
TRBJ1-4 TRBV11-3 . . CASSQTSGNEKLFF TGTGCCAGCAGTCAGACTAGCGGGAATGAAAAACTGTTTTTT
TRBJ1-2 TRBV28 TRBD1 many CASSIYGQGGTNYGYTF TGTGCCAGCAGTATTTACGGACAGGGGGGGACTAACTATGGCTACACCTTC
TRBJ2-7 TRBV29-1 TRBD2 many CSVGEGQYEQYF TGCAGCGTTGGGGAGGGTCAATACGAGCAGTACTTC
TRBJ2-2 TRBV6-6 . . CASREEGGSTGELFF TGTGCCAGCAGGGAGGAGGGTGGTAGCACCGGGGAGCTGTTTTTT
TRBJ1-4 TRBV5-1 . many CASRKVQGELFF TGCGCCAGCCGCAAGGTACAAGGGGAACTGTTTTTT
TRBJ2-3 TRBV5-1 TRBD2 many CASSSGGSGTDTQYF TGCGCCAGCAGCTCGGGAGGGAGCGGCACAGATACGCAGTATTTT
TRBJ1-3 TRBV9 . many CASSVYDQRSGNTIYF TGTGCCAGCAGCGTATACGACCAGAGGTCTGGAAACACCATATATTTT
TRBJ1-3 TRBV9 . many CASSLRRQDSGNTIYF TGTGCCAGCAGCCTAAGACGACAGGACTCTGGAAACACCATATATTTT
TRBJ2-3 TRBV30 . many CAWSRNSRSRDTQYF TGTGCCTGGAGTCGGAATAGTAGGAGTCGAGATACGCAGTATTTT
TRBJ2-7 TRBV30 TRBD1 many CAWSTGTGGVFEQYF TGTGCCTGGAGTACAGGGACAGGGGGCGTGTTCGAGCAGTACTTC
TRBJ2-7 TRBV20-1 TRBD2 many CSAPGTSGRENYEQYF TGCAGTGCTCCCGGGACTAGCGGGAGGGAGAACTACGAGCAGTACTTC
TRBJ1-2 TRBV30 . many CAWTPGGLYGYTF TGTGCCTGGACCCCGGGGGGGCTCTATGGCTACACCTTC
TRBJ1-2 TRBV14 . many CASSFTINYGYTF TGTGCCAGCAGCTTCACAATTAACTATGGCTACACCTTC
TRBJ2-6 TRBV25-1 TRBD2 . CASSVIAGGTGANVLTF TGTGCCAGCAGTGTGATAGCGGGAGGAACCGGGGCCAACGTCCTGACTTTC
TRBJ1-2 TRBV20-1 TRBD1 . CSAADRDRDGYTF TGCAGTGCAGCCGACCGGGACAGGGATGGCTACACCTTC
TRBJ1-2 TRBV30 . many CAWKQAYGYTF TGTGCCTGGAAGCAGGCTTATGGCTACACCTTC
TRBJ1-6 TRBV20-1 TRBD1 . CSARGTGGGSPLHF TGCAGTGCTAGGGGAACAGGGGGCGGCTCACCCCTCCACTTT
TRBJ2-5 TRBV27 TRBD1 many CASSLLRTGHETQYF TGTGCCAGCAGTTTATTGCGGACAGGGCACGAGACCCAGTACTTC